The 32 T cell receptor beta chains presented below share a single source sample, sequenced in a study of blood T cell repertoires in COVID-19 (dated by TCRdb to 2020 to 2022). The library was produced with the immunoSEQ multiplex PCR assay. TCRdb obtained this table from immuneACCESS and retained in-frame rearrangements with V and J assigned. These tables miss some clones; where compared with another copy, unresolved V genes account for less than half of the shortfall, and the remainder is unexplained. This sample gives 200,000 to 250,000 clones in total; approximately 81% of them show up just once. In total, the top ten clones hold approximately 5.1% of the sample. Source material: peripheral blood. These receptors came from an older woman who had recovered from COVID-19.

In this sample, this clone turned up once. The V call is TRBV5-4, the J call TRBJ1-2, with no clear D. The germline CDR1 and CDR2 sequences are SGHNT and YYREEE (reference sequence). Trimming left V 4 bases short and J 5 bases short, with 9 bases between. The CDR3 runs 12 residues. The CDR3 DNA follows: TGTGCCAGCAGCATAACGGGATATGGCTACACCTTC. Its protein is CASSITGYGYTF.

CDR3 sequence: CASSRGIEFSGGASKTQYF. DNA for the CDR3: TGTGCCAGCAGCCGAGGGATTGAGTTTAGCGGGGGGGCCTCGAAGACCCAGTACTTC. The rearrangement joins TRBV5-4 to TRBJ2-5, with 11 bases that match TRBD2. CDR1 SGHNT and CDR2 YYREEE come from the germline V gene (reference sequence). The ends lost 4 bases at V and 6 bases at J; junction bases unmatched: 20. The CDR3 has 19 residues.

The chain is built from TRBV9 and TRBJ2-2; D is unresolved. This CDR3 comprises 13 residues. The germline V gene has CDR1 SGDLS and CDR2 YYNGEE. The ends were cut back, 0 bases at V and 5 bases at J, with 5 bases in the middle. CDR3 amino acids: CASSVVPTGELFF. CDR3 sequence (DNA): TGTGCCAGCAGCGTAGTCCCTACCGGGGAGCTGTTTTTT.

This clone appeared a few times. For the CDR3, the DNA is TGCGCCAGCAGCTTGGGTGGTCAGGCCTACGAGCAGTACTTC. Amino acid sequence: CASSLGGQAYEQYF. The gene calls are TRBV5-1 and TRBJ2-7; D uncertain. With 0 bases removed from V and 2 bases from J, the gap between germline ends came to 9 bases. CDR1 is SGHRS, CDR2 YFSETQ, per germline. The CDR3 sequence is 14 residues long.

This chain joins TRBV4-1 and TRBJ1-2; the match to TRBD1 covers 10 bases. The CDR3 length is 17 residues. Germline V gene data show CDR1 as MGHRA and CDR2 as YSYEKL. With 3 bases clipped from V and 1 base from J, the junction kept 8 bases outside the gene matches. As DNA, the CDR3 is TGCGCCAGCAGCCAGACGACAGGGGGCGCCGTTAACTATGGCTACACCTTC. Encoded protein: CASSQTTGGAVNYGYTF.

The rearrangement joins TRBV3-1 (or the pseudogene TRBV3-2) to TRBJ1-5; TRBD1 is a possible D gene (5 bases). From germline, CDR1 is LGHDT and CDR2 YNNKEL (reference sequence). V was cut by 1 base and J by 0 bases, with 19 bases left in between. The CDR3 has 19 amino acids. The CDR3 nucleotides read TGTGCCAGCAGCCAAGCGGGGGTTCGCCGGATCCATAGCAATCAGCCCCAGCATTTT. Its protein product is CASSQAGVRRIHSNQPQHF.

The chain employs TRBV18 and TRBJ2-6; 10 nucleotides line up with TRBD1. This CDR3 spans 16 amino acids. V was pared by 5 bases and J by 2 bases, with 3 bases of the junction left unmatched. Per germline, CDR1 KGHSH and CDR2 LQKENI. The CDR3 DNA reads as TGTGCCAGCTCAGTGGGACAGGGGACTGGGGCCAACGTCCTGACTTTC. This sequence encodes CASSVGQGTGANVLTF.

CDR3 loop: CASSPRGIADYGYTF. CDR3 in DNA: TGTGCCAGCAGCCCCCGGGGCATAGCGGACTATGGCTACACCTTC. The chain has TRBV9 and TRBJ1-2; maybe TRBD1 (5 bases). Germline lookup yields CDR1 SGDLS and CDR2 YYNGEE. The CDR3 spans 15 residues. V gave up 4 bases and J gave up 3 bases, with 16 bases separating them. The variable domain in full, completed from reference TRBV9 and TRBJ1-2, reads DSGVTQTPKHLITATGQRVTLRCSPRSGDLSVYWYQQSLDQGLQFLIQYYNGEERAKGNILERFSAQQFPDLHSELNLSSLELGDSALYFCASSPRGIADYGYTFGSGTRLTVV.

The chain recombines TRBV10-3 with TRBJ2-2, with D perhaps matching TRBD2 (5 bases). V was clipped by 4 bases and J by 0 bases, with 15 bases between them. Germline CDR1 and CDR2: ENHRY and SYGVKD. The CDR3 is 17 residues long. The CDR3 sequence is CAISVTGLAANTGELFF. The CDR3 nucleotides are TGTGCCATCAGTGTGACGGGCCTAGCCGCGAACACCGGGGAGCTGTTTTTT.

J is TRBJ2-7 and V is TRBV2; 13 bases are a match to TRBD2. Germline V gene data show CDR1 as SNHLY and CDR2 as FYNNEI. The CDR3 runs 15 residues. After removal of 6 bases from V and 0 bases from J, the junction contained 2 bases not matched to a gene. The CDR3 nucleotides read TGTGCCAGCAGACTAGCGGGGGGGCCCTCCTACGAGCAGTACTTC. This sequence encodes CASRLAGGPSYEQYF. The full variable domain, rest sourced from reference TRBV2 and TRBJ2-7, is EPEVTQTPSHQVTQMGQEVILRCVPISNHLYFYWYRQILGQKVEFLVSFYNNEISEKSEIFDDQFSVERPDGSNFTLKIRSTKLEDSAMYFCASRLAGGPSYEQYFGPGTRLTVT.

This chain connects TRBV9 to TRBJ2-7, with 8 bases that match TRBD1. V lost 0 bases, J lost 8 bases, and 7 bases stayed unmatched. Germline values: CDR1 SGDLS, CDR2 YYNGEE. This CDR3 spans 14 amino acids. CDR3 DNA sequence: TGTGCCAGCAGCGTAGGGCTCCAGGGGGCAAAGCAGTACTTC. Translation: CASSVGLQGAKQYF.

This clone was seen only a few times. The chain couples TRBV7-5 to TRBJ1-4; the table's TRBD1 call for D was not verified on the DNA. TRBV7-5 is noted as a pseudogene. CDR3 size: 13 residues. This CDR3 is CARSLEPDIAPFF. The DNA of the CDR3 is TGTGCCAGAAGCTTAGAACCCGACATCGCTCCGTTTTTT.

This clone was recorded once. V is TRBV3-1 (or the pseudogene TRBV3-2) and J is TRBJ2-1, with D maybe TRBD2 (7 bases). The CDR3 is made up of 18 amino acids. The germline V and J ends were trimmed by 4 bases and 5 bases, with 24 bases remaining between them. Germline V lookup: CDR1 LGHDT, CDR2 YNNKEL (reference sequence). This chain's CDR3 is CASSPPEGGRRANNEQFF. The DNA for the CDR3 is TGTGCCAGCAGCCCGCCTGAGGGGGGGCGAAGGGCTAACAATGAGCAGTTCTTC.

The chain couples TRBV12-5 to TRBJ2-7, with TRBD2 as a possible D gene (6 bases). CDR1 and CDR2 from the germline V gene are LGHNT and FRNRAP. The CDR3 consists of 14 residues. V lost 6 bases and J lost 5, with 17 bases in between. CDR3 DNA: TGTGCTAGTGGGGGCGGGGCCTTACCCCACGAGCAGTACTTC. Translating it yields CASGGGALPHEQYF.

The chain links TRBV11-2 to TRBJ2-5, with 9 bases aligning to TRBD2. Germline assignment: CDR1 SGHAT and CDR2 FQNNGV. The V gene end was trimmed by 6 bases and the J gene end by 5 bases; junction bases not matched to a gene: 16. The CDR3 spans 17 residues. The CDR3 loop is CASSPWTGTSSKETQYF. In nucleotides, the CDR3 is TGTGCCAGCAGTCCCTGGACCGGGACTAGCTCAAAGGAGACCCAGTACTTC.

V usage is TRBV13 and J usage is TRBJ1-4, with 7 bases matching TRBD1. The length of the CDR3 is 14 residues. The trim removed 5 bases at V and 5 bases at J, leaving 5 bases unmatched. Germline CDR1 reads PRHDT; CDR2 reads FYEKMQ (reference sequence). The CDR3 loop is CASSAPGQNEKLFF. The CDR3, as DNA: TGTGCCAGCAGCGCCCCGGGACAGAATGAAAAACTGTTTTTT.

The chain has TRBV9 and TRBJ1-2, with D possibly matching TRBD1 (6 bases). Germline V gene lookup returns CDR1 SGDLS and CDR2 YYNGEE. CDR3 length: 15 amino acids. V was clipped by 0 bases and J by 2 bases, with 11 bases between them. CDR3 sequence: CASSVATGMNYGYTF. DNA of the CDR3: TGTGCCAGCAGCGTAGCAACAGGGATGAACTATGGCTACACCTTC.

This sequence joins TRBV9 and TRBJ1-2, with D unresolved. With 0 bases removed from V and 6 bases from J, the gap between germline ends came to 18 bases. The length of the CDR3 is 16 residues. Germline lookup yields CDR1 SGDLS and CDR2 YYNGEE. The DNA of the CDR3 is TGTGCCAGCAGCGTAGCGGGCGGCGGGGAGCGGAATGGCTACACCTTC. Encoded protein: CASSVAGGGERNGYTF.

This rearrangement joins TRBV11-1 to TRBJ2-5; D possibly corresponds to TRBD2 (5 bases). Germline loops: CDR1 SGHAT, CDR2 FQDESV (reference sequence). Trimming stripped 2 bases from V and 4 bases from J, with 8 bases between. This CDR3 is built from 13 residues. CDR3 nucleotide sequence: TGTGCCAGCAGCTTAATCCGGGGAGAGACCCAGTACTTC. Its protein is CASSLIRGETQYF.

The rearrangement links TRBV9 to TRBJ2-7; D remains unclear. The V end lost 1 base, the J end lost 2 bases, and 10 bases lay between the germline ends. CDR1 is SGDLS, CDR2 YYNGEE, per germline. The CDR3 runs to 14 residues. CDR3 region: CASSVMGSTYEQYF. Here the CDR3 DNA reads TGTGCCAGCAGCGTAATGGGTAGCACCTACGAGCAGTACTTC. Full variable domain (rest looked up from reference TRBV9 and TRBJ2-7): DSGVTQTPKHLITATGQRVTLRCSPRSGDLSVYWYQQSLDQGLQFLIQYYNGEERAKGNILERFSAQQFPDLHSELNLSSLELGDSALYFCASSVMGSTYEQYFGPGTRLTVT.

The CDR3: CASSAEQGPNEKLFF. The CDR3 coding sequence is TGTGCCAGCAGTGCAGAACAGGGACCTAATGAAAAACTGTTTTTT. This chain connects TRBV2 to TRBJ1-4, with a weak D call TRBD1 (6 bases). The CDR3 contains 15 residues. With 4 bases removed from V and 3 bases from J, the gap between germline ends came to 12 bases. Per the germline V gene, CDR1 is SNHLY and CDR2 is FYNNEI. Combining the CDR3 with reference TRBV2 and TRBJ1-4 gives the whole variable domain EPEVTQTPSHQVTQMGQEVILRCVPISNHLYFYWYRQILGQKVEFLVSFYNNEISEKSEIFDDQFSVERPDGSNFTLKIRSTKLEDSAMYFCASSAEQGPNEKLFFGSGTQLSVL.

V and J are TRBV14 and TRBJ2-2; TRBD1 matches 8 bases. Germline V gene sequence: CDR1 SGHDN, CDR2 FVKESK. Trimming at V came to 4 bases and at J to 5 bases, leaving 9 bases not matched to a gene. CDR3 size: 16 residues. The CDR3: CASSPLQGARTGELFF. CDR3 DNA sequence: TGTGCCAGCAGCCCCCTTCAGGGGGCGCGGACCGGGGAGCTGTTTTTT.

The chain employs TRBV12-1 and TRBJ2-3; the table names TRBD1, a call not compared with the DNA. TRBV12-1 is a pseudogene locus. CDR3 length: 16 residues. The CDR3: CASSFSEDSLRDTQYF. CDR3 in DNA: TGTGCCAGCAGCTTTTCGGAGGACAGCCTTAGGGATACGCAGTATTTT.

This chain links TRBV10-3 with TRBJ2-1, with a tentative D call TRBD2 (7 bases). Trimming removed 3 bases at V and 5 bases at J, with 11 bases between. Germline lookup yields CDR1 ENHRY and CDR2 SYGVKD. The CDR3 contains 14 residues. CDR3 protein: CAISESGGNNEQFF. In DNA, the CDR3 is TGTGCCATCAGTGAATCGGGGGGCAACAATGAGCAGTTCTTC.

The rearrangement uses TRBV7-9 and TRBJ1-2; D is possibly TRBD1 (5 bases). The V end lost 8 bases, the J end lost 3 bases, and 13 bases lay between the germline ends. The CDR3 has 13 residues. Germline CDR1 and CDR2: SEHNR and FQNEAQ (reference sequence). CDR3 in DNA: TGTGCCAGCTCCCCGACAGAGCACTATGGCTACACCTTC. Encoded protein: CASSPTEHYGYTF.

J is TRBJ2-7 and V is TRBV27; 8 bases are a match to TRBD1. V lost 2 bases and J lost 2; bases outside the gene matches: 8. The CDR3 loop spans 16 amino acids. CDR1 is MNHEY and CDR2 is SMNVEV in the germline V gene (reference sequence). Written as DNA, the CDR3 is TGTGCCAGCAGTTTAGATAGGGGACAGGCCCCCTACGAGCAGTACTTC. It translates to CASSLDRGQAPYEQYF.

This chain links TRBV6-5 with TRBJ1-2; D call uncertain. Germline values: CDR1 MNHEY, CDR2 SVGAGI. This CDR3 region has 13 residues. Trimming cost V 0 bases and J 1 base, with 3 bases left between them. The CDR3 DNA is TGTGCCAGCAGTTACTCCATTAACTATGGCTACACCTTC. Amino acid sequence: CASSYSINYGYTF.

This clone was detected only once. V is TRBV5-1 and J is TRBJ1-1; the D is unclear. Per the germline V gene, CDR1 is SGHRS and CDR2 is YFSETQ. Trimming shortened V by 4 bases and J by 3 bases, and 19 bases separated the two germline ends. The CDR3 runs 16 residues. CDR3 nucleotide sequence: TGCGCCAGCAGCCCCCGCGCCGTGGGAGGCGACACTGAAGCTTTCTTT. It encodes CASSPRAVGGDTEAFF.

The chain has TRBV11-2 and TRBJ1-1; 8 bases align to TRBD1. The CDR3 sequence is 17 residues long. The germline CDR1 and CDR2 sequences are SGHAT and FQNNGV. V lost 5 bases and J lost 3; bases outside the gene matches: 14. The CDR3 region has the DNA TGTGCCAGCAGCCCAATTGGCAGGGGGCGGATGGACACTGAAGCTTTCTTT. This encodes CASSPIGRGRMDTEAFF.

In this sample, this clone turned up many times. The rearrangement links TRBV12-3 or TRBV12-4 to TRBJ2-5; no definite D call. CDR3 length: 13 residues. The V gene lost 3 bases and the J gene lost 1 base, with 6 bases spanning the gap. CDR3 residues: CASSFSSQETQYF. In DNA form, the CDR3 reads TGTGCCAGCAGTTTTTCCAGCCAAGAGACCCAGTACTTC.

This chain connects TRBV6-5 to TRBJ1-2, with D possibly being TRBD1 (6 bases). The CDR3 loop spans 15 amino acids. Looked up from germline, CDR1 is MNHEY and CDR2 is SVGAGI. V was cut by 6 bases and J by 5 bases, with 19 bases left in between. CDR3 in amino acids: CASSINRQADYGYTF. The CDR3 nucleotides read TGTGCCAGCAGCATAAATAGACAGGCCGATTATGGCTACACCTTC.

The genes are TRBV19 and TRBJ1-2; TRBD1 is a possible D gene (6 bases). Germline-derived CDR1 and CDR2 are LNHDA and SQIVND (reference sequence). The V end lost 3 bases, the J end lost 2 bases, and 10 bases lay between the germline ends. The CDR3 covers 14 residues. This chain's CDR3 is CASSIRTANYGYTF. CDR3 bases: TGTGCCAGTAGTATCAGGACAGCCAACTATGGCTACACCTTC.